The clone carrying this T cell receptor (beta chain) has only one observation. Its specificity is not known. Into CD45RA+ naive and CD45RA-negative memory subsets, the CD4+ cells were split. This CDR3 is built from 16 residues. The V gene's germline CDR1 is SGHAT and CDR2 FQNNGV. The V segment lost 5 bases and the J segment 3 bases; nucleotides outside the gene matches: 11. The method was immunoSEQ multiplex PCR; TCRdb's version includes in-frame clones alone and lacks a portion of them. Of around 2,000,000 clones in the sample, 85% to 95% were seen once. This entry comes from a study of shared clonotypes between healthy human individuals. Study-wide results and limits: It was observed that roughly 5.5% of naive CD4 clonotypes were shared across several donors.

The TCR sequence derives from a man aged 18 to 29 in good health. V gene TRBV11-2 combines with J gene TRBJ2-7, with 9 bases fitting TRBD1. The sample consisted of naive CD4+ T cells sorted from blood. Subset in this sample: CD45RA+ positively selected. CDR3 sequence reads: CASSPVDDRGVYEQYF. The CDR3, as DNA: TGTGCCAGCAGCCCGGTAGACGACAGGGGGGTCTACGAGCAGTACTTC.